This TCR beta chain is drawn from a study of OX40 agonist ivuxolimab in advanced cancers. As for the study in general: The dose-escalation cohort had hepatocellular carcinoma, melanoma, renal cell or head and neck cancer.

On this clone itself: Its antigen is undetermined.

The germline gives CDR1 WSHSY, CDR2 SAAADI. CDR3 length: 15 amino acids. The V segment lost 4 bases and the J segment 4 bases; nucleotides outside the gene matches: 5. Study observations and caveats: Which antigen the expanded peripheral T cells recognized is unknown. Among T cells, CD8+ cells averaged more expanded clones than CD4+ cells. Also present in some nonresponders was a low level of normalized T-cell clonal expansion.

Here immunoSEQ multiplex PCR was the method, and the copy in TCRdb shows in-frame clones only, minus some. The sample records 60,000 to 65,000 clones, around 93% being singletons. V is TRBV10-2 and J is TRBJ2-2, with TRBD1 identical over 8 bases. This receptor was obtained from an adult with an advanced solid tumor such as melanoma, head and neck, liver or kidney cancer. Here the sequenced sample was CD4+ or CD8+ T cells sorted from blood, taken in a trial of the OX40 agonist ivuxolimab. The CDR3: CASSGQGPSTGELFF. CDR3 sequence (DNA): TGCGCCAGCAGTGGACAGGGGCCATCCACCGGGGAGCTGTTTTTT.